A selection of T cell receptor beta chains follows, all from one sample in a study of shared clonotypes between healthy human individuals. Profiling relied on immunoSEQ multiplex PCR, and the TCRdb table lists in-frame clones only, not all of them. The top ten hold 0.89% of the sample, which has around 990,000 clones, about 72% seen once. Sequenced sample: memory CD4+ T cells from PBMCs. These receptors all come from a man between 18 and 35 years old in good health. Some clones in this sample may be carry-over from other donors' samples. CDR3s include the opening cysteine and the closing phenylalanine or tryptophan.

TRBJ1-2 11 TRBV6-5 CASRQGLGYTF
TRBJ2-7 15 TRBV6-1 CASSERDRVSYEQYF
TRBJ2-4 14 TRBV2 CASSEAASGNIQYF
TRBJ1-2 14 TRBV19 CASSTQGGPYGYTF
TRBJ2-6 14 TRBV7-3 CASSLGGPANVLTF
TRBJ1-3 16 TRBV11-3 CASSSSPEDGRNTIYF
TRBJ2-5 15 TRBV7-3 CASSDSGTRGETQYF
TRBJ2-2 16 TRBV5-1 CASSLALAGNTGELFF
TRBJ1-5 17 TRBV27 CASSLFGAKGSNQPQHF
TRBJ1-5 14 TRBV18 CASSPAGGEEPQHF
TRBJ2-5 14 TRBV27 CASSSGRFRETQYF
NA 15 TRBV5-6 CASSTTPSGSREQYF
TRBJ1-1 12 TRBV11-2 CASSPRDSEAFF
TRBJ1-1 12 TRBV29-1 CSVGGMNTEAFF
TRBJ2-7 17 TRBV28 CASSFIGRDRGLSEQYF
TRBJ2-1 12 TRBV7-3 CASSPRGDEQFF
TRBJ1-2 14 TRBV6-6 CASPSGPGGYGYTF
TRBJ2-3 15 TRBV4-1 CASTQGGRRADTQYF
TRBJ2-6 17 TRBV19 CASSIGQGALGANVLTF
TRBJ2-2 14 TRBV6-1 CTSNTGWDTGELFF